This TCR beta chain was observed in a study of shared clonotypes between healthy human individuals. Only CD45RO-negative cells positively selected for CCR7 counted as naive CD8 cells, so terminally differentiated effector memory CD45RA+ cells were excluded. The CDR3 totals 17 residues. The V gene end was trimmed by 4 bases and the J gene end by 3 bases; junction bases not matched to a gene: 10. From germline, CDR1 is MNHNS and CDR2 SASEGT. The data were produced by immunoSEQ multiplex PCR, yet TCRdb's version contains in-frame clones alone and is incomplete. The data contain some 2.1 million clones, roughly 93% of them singletons.

This receptor was taken from a man aged 18-30 years in good health. Some clones in this sample may be carry-over from other donors' samples. The rearrangement uses TRBV6-1 and TRBJ2-7; TRBD2 agrees at 12 bases. The sequenced sample consisted of naive CD8+ T cells from PBMCs. The CDR3 sequence is CASSATSGSIPLYEQYF. CDR3 DNA: TGTGCCAGCAGTGCGACTAGCGGGAGTATCCCCCTCTACGAGCAGTACTTC.